These 4 T cell receptor beta chains were all obtained from the same sample, sequenced in a study of control samples from healthy donors and cancer patients. Generated by immunoSEQ multiplex PCR, the TCRdb table keeps only in-frame clones and is missing some. The table records 79,000 or so clones, less than 90% of them present only once. The material sequenced was PBMCs. These receptor sequences come from a woman between 50 and 59 years old with colorectal cancer.

The chain carries TRBV15 and TRBJ2-5, with a tentative D call TRBD2 (6 bases). This CDR3 is 16 amino acids long. Germline CDR1 is LNHNV and CDR2 is YYDKDF (reference sequence). Trimming took 1 base from V and 2 from J, leaving 14 bases between them. For the CDR3, the DNA is TGTGCCACCAGCAGAGGAGGGCCGGAGGGTCAAGAGACCCAGTACTTC. It is translated as CATSRGGPEGQETQYF. The variable domain in full, with the rest retrieved from reference TRBV15 and TRBJ2-5, is DAMVIQNPRYQVTQFGKPVTLSCSQTLNHNVMYWYQQKSSQAPKLLFHYYDKDFNNEADTPDNFQSRRPNTSFCFLDIRSPGLGDTAMYLCATSRGGPEGQETQYFGPGTRLLVL.

The chain uses TRBV2 and TRBJ2-2; D might be TRBD1 or TRBD2, each matching 5 bases. Trimming shortened V by 5 bases and J by 3 bases, and 10 bases separated the two germline ends. The CDR3 consists of 14 residues. CDR1 is SNHLY, CDR2 FYNNEI, per germline. CDR3 bases: TGTGCCAGCAGTTTGGGACCCTACACCGGGGAGCTGTTTTTT. Its protein is CASSLGPYTGELFF.

The chain combines TRBV10-2 with TRBJ2-7, with D hard to call. Germline V gives CDR1 WSHSY, CDR2 SAAADI. This CDR3 spans 13 amino acids. Trimming took 4 bases from V and 5 from J, leaving 12 bases between them. The CDR3 nucleotides are TGCGCCAGCAGTGTTGCCAGGACCCACGAGCAGTACGTC. Translating gives CASSVARTHEQYV.

The chain recombines TRBV12-5 with TRBJ1-5, with TRBD1 matching 12 bases. Trimming removed 6 bases from V and 4 bases from J; junction bases left unmatched: 7. The germline CDR1 and CDR2 sequences are LGHNT and FRNRAP. This CDR3 has 16 residues. CDR3: CASGTLGQGANQPQHF. Written as DNA, the CDR3 is TGTGCTAGTGGAACCTTGGGACAGGGGGCGAATCAGCCCCAGCATTTT. Using reference TRBV12-5 and TRBJ1-5 for the parts outside the CDR3, the full variable domain is DARVTQTPRHKVTEMGQEVTMRCQPILGHNTVFWYRQTMMQGLELLAYFRNRAPLDDSGMPKDRFSAEMPDATLATLKIQPSEPRDSAVYFCASGTLGQGANQPQHFGDGTRLSIL.